The next 13 T cell receptor beta chains were all read from a single sample in a study of beta chain features in type 1 diabetes. Study-wide points: People with Type 1 diabetes carried modestly yet significantly shorter TCRB CDR3s in all four CD4+ subsets.

Expressed TCRB transcripts were sequenced, since all the RNA that had been isolated was reverse transcribed. Sequencing was performed with immunoSEQ multiplex PCR; in TCRdb, only in-frame clones are kept and a portion is missing. The sample records around 160,000 clones, 6.5% to 8.5% being singletons. These receptors are not linked to any known antigen. Sequencing was performed on central memory CD4+ T cells from blood. Receptor source: a woman between 18 and 29 years old with type 1 diabetes.

This clone was picked up a small number of times. The V call is TRBV5-6, the J call TRBJ2-7, with D uncertain. CDR1 and CDR2 (germline): SGHDT, YYEEEE. Trimming took 8 bases from V and 3 from J, leaving 18 bases between them. This CDR3 has 14 amino acids. CDR3 protein: CASVSRDTGYEQYF. In nucleotides, the CDR3 is TGTGCCAGTGTTTCTCGAGACACCGGCTACGAGCAGTACTTC.

This clone was counted a few times. V and J are TRBV27 and TRBJ1-2, with D tentatively TRBD1 (5 bases). CDR3 size: 14 residues. The germline CDR1 and CDR2 sequences are MNHEY and SMNVEV (reference sequence). The V gene lost 8 bases and the J gene lost 8 bases, with 21 bases spanning the gap. CDR3 in amino acids: CASGPARTRGGYTF. The CDR3 DNA reads TGTGCCAGCGGTCCGGCACGTACACGGGGGGGCTACACCTTC.

This clone was seen a few times. CDR3 bases: TGCGCCAGCAGTGAGATCCCGGGGGGGTGGCAAGAGACCCAGTACTTC. Its protein is CASSEIPGGWQETQYF. The chain has TRBV10-2 and TRBJ2-5; 8 bases are shared with TRBD2. Germline loops: CDR1 WSHSY, CDR2 SAAADI. The V and J ends lost 2 bases and 2 bases, in that order; junction bases with no gene match: 7. This CDR3 has 16 residues.

This clone was seen only a few times. V usage is TRBV27 and J usage is TRBJ2-3; 8 nucleotides align to TRBD1. The V segment lost 11 bases and the J segment 0 bases; nucleotides outside the gene matches: 10. From germline, CDR1 is MNHEY and CDR2 SMNVEV (reference sequence). The CDR3 spans 15 residues. This CDR3 reads CAAKTGAYSTDTQYF. Here the CDR3 DNA reads TGTGCCGCCAAGACAGGGGCATATAGCACAGATACGCAGTATTTT.

V usage is TRBV5-1 and J usage is TRBJ1-1; 7 bases map to TRBD1. The V and J ends lost 0 bases and 0 bases, in that order; junction bases with no gene match: 5. This CDR3 is 16 amino acids long. CDR1 is SGHRS and CDR2 is YFSETQ in the germline V gene. In DNA form, the CDR3 reads TGCGCCAGCAGCTTGGAGGGGACAGTGATGAACACTGAAGCTTTCTTT. It is translated as CASSLEGTVMNTEAFF.

The chain combines TRBV23-1 with TRBJ2-1, with 8 nucleotides matching TRBD1. TRBV23-1 is an ORF; its function is uncertain. The CDR3 runs to 14 residues. V lost 3 bases and J lost 9; bases outside the gene matches: 7. Here the CDR3 DNA reads TGCGCCAGCAGTCAGGGATACAGGGGGAGTGAGCAGTTCTTC. Translating it yields CASSQGYRGSEQFF.

The chain uses TRBV5-1 and TRBJ2-7, with D possibly being TRBD1 (7 bases). V lost 6 bases, J lost 2 bases, and 15 bases lay in between. This CDR3 region has 14 residues. The germline CDR1 and CDR2 sequences are SGHRS and YFSETQ. The CDR3 reads CASTLDRTTYEQYF. CDR3 DNA sequence: TGCGCCAGCACCCTGGACAGGACTACCTACGAGCAGTACTTC.

This clone occurred a few times. This chain joins TRBV28 and TRBJ2-7; D is perhaps TRBD2 (6 bases). Germline lookup yields CDR1 MDHEN and CDR2 SYDVKM. The ends were cut back, 8 bases at V and 3 bases at J, with 8 bases in the middle. The CDR3 runs 11 residues. The CDR3, as DNA: TGTGCCAGCGGGACTCGCTACGAGCAGTACTTC. Translation gives CASGTRYEQYF.

This clone came up a few times. The V gene is TRBV5-5, the J gene TRBJ2-3; D may be TRBD2 (7 bases). CDR1 SGHKS and CDR2 YYEKEE come from the germline V gene (reference sequence). This CDR3 region has 15 residues. Trimming shortened V by 4 bases and J by 2 bases, and 14 bases separated the two germline ends. In DNA, the CDR3 is TGTGCCAGCAGCAGCAGGGGACTACTCACAGATACGCAGTATTTT. As protein: CASSSRGLLTDTQYF.

CDR3: CASSLSQGSETQYF. CDR3 bases: TGTGCCAGCAGCTTATCACAGGGGTCAGAGACCCAGTACTTC. V and J are TRBV7-9 and TRBJ2-5; 7 bases map to TRBD1. V lost 2 bases to trimming and J lost 4 bases; unmatched junction nucleotides: 4. The length of the CDR3 is 14 residues. Germline V gives CDR1 SEHNR, CDR2 FQNEAQ (reference sequence).

This clone was seen a few times. This sequence joins TRBV6-5 and TRBJ2-5, with TRBD2 matching 8 bases. V was pared by 7 bases and J by 5 bases, with 12 bases of the junction left unmatched. The length of the CDR3 is 15 residues. Germline CDR1 is MNHEY and CDR2 is SVGAGI. The CDR3 bases are TGTGCCAGCACTGCGGGGGGCATACCCGGCGAGACCCAGTACTTC. Translating gives CASTAGGIPGETQYF.

This clone turned up a few times. The chain links TRBV19 to TRBJ1-2; 9 bases are a match to TRBD1. V lost 10 bases to trimming and J lost 0 bases; unmatched junction nucleotides: 3. The CDR3 spans 13 residues. Germline loops: CDR1 LNHDA, CDR2 SQIVND (reference sequence). The chain's CDR3 is CATRQGANYGYTF. CDR3 nucleotide sequence: TGTGCCACTCGACAGGGGGCTAACTATGGCTACACCTTC.

This chain connects TRBV6-5 to TRBJ1-1; a weak D match, TRBD1 (6 bases). The germline V gene encodes CDR1 MNHEY and CDR2 SVGAGI. V was clipped by 7 bases and J by 7 bases, with 16 bases between them. This CDR3 is 13 amino acids long. The CDR3 here is CASNRDRSREAFF. CDR3 bases: TGTGCCAGCAACAGGGACCGAAGCCGTGAAGCTTTCTTT.